These 27 T cell receptor beta chains were all obtained from the same sample, sequenced in a study of immune evolution from preneoplasia to lung adenocarcinoma. Method: immunoSEQ multiplex PCR; TCRdb's copy keeps in-frame clones and lacks some. Of around 4,100 clones in the sample, just over 85% were seen once. The material sequenced was FFPE minimally invasive lung adenocarcinoma tissue. All receptors come from a person aged 65-85 years with lung adenocarcinoma.

CDR3 bases: TGCGCCAGCAGCCGCCGGGACAGGTTTGCTGAGCAGTTCTTC. This gives the protein CASSRRDRFAEQFF. This chain links TRBV5-1 with TRBJ2-1; 8 bases are a match to TRBD1. The CDR3 is 14 residues long. The germline CDR1 and CDR2 sequences are SGHRS and YFSETQ. The V gene end was trimmed by 4 bases and the J gene end by 9 bases; junction bases not matched to a gene: 9.

The sample holds a few counts of this clone. The chain joins TRBV7-4 to TRBJ1-3; D is unresolved. Germline V gives CDR1 SGHVT, CDR2 SQSDAQ. The V and J ends lost 1 base and 2 bases respectively, with 12 bases between them. This CDR3 region has 16 residues. CDR3 nucleotide sequence: TGTGCCAGCAGCTTAGTTTTATATAGCACTGGAAACACCATATATTTT. As protein: CASSLVLYSTGNTIYF. Full variable domain (remainder filled in from reference TRBV7-4 and TRBJ1-3): GAGVSQSPRYKVAKRGRDVALRCDSISGHVTLYWYRQTLGQGSEVLTYSQSDAQRDKSGRPSGRFSAERPERSVSTLKIQRTEQGDSAVYLCASSLVLYSTGNTIYFGEGSWLTVV.

The rearrangement links TRBV30 to TRBJ1-5; tentative D call: TRBD1 (5 bases). The germline gives CDR1 GTSNPN, CDR2 SVGIG (reference sequence). V was pared by 6 bases and J by 5 bases, with 17 bases between. The CDR3 totals 14 residues. Here the CDR3 reads CACRSGSWDQPQHF. In DNA form, the CDR3 reads TGTGCCTGTCGATCAGGGAGTTGGGATCAGCCCCAGCATTTT. Filled out from reference TRBV30 and TRBJ1-5, the complete variable domain reads SQTIHQWPATLVQPVGSPLSLECTVEGTSNPNLYWYRQAAGRGLQLLFYSVGIGQISSEVPQNLSASRPQDRQFILSSKKLLLSDSGFYLCACRSGSWDQPQHFGDGTRLSIL.

The V call is TRBV11-2, the J call TRBJ2-1; D remains ambiguous. Trimming left V 5 bases short and J 0 bases short, with 14 bases between. This CDR3 spans 16 amino acids. The germline gives CDR1 SGHAT, CDR2 FQNNGV. The DNA of the CDR3 is TGTGCCAGCAGCCCTGAGACCCTAACCTCCTACAATGAGCAGTTCTTC. It translates to CASSPETLTSYNEQFF.

The V and J genes are TRBV7-9 and TRBJ2-7; the D gene is possibly TRBD1 (6 bases). The CDR3 loop spans 11 amino acids. Trimming stripped 3 bases from V and 7 bases from J, with 7 bases between. Looked up from germline, CDR1 is SEHNR and CDR2 is FQNEAQ (reference sequence). CDR3 protein: CASSFQGEQYF. The CDR3 DNA is TGTGCCAGCAGCTTTCAGGGGGAGCAGTACTTC.

V gene TRBV5-1 combines with J gene TRBJ2-3; no clear D. The length of the CDR3 is 15 residues. V dropped 0 bases and J dropped 2 bases, with 10 bases sitting between them. Germline CDR1 SGHRS, CDR2 YFSETQ. CDR3 nucleotides: TGCGCCAGCAGCTTGGCTACAGCTTACACAGATACGCAGTATTTT. Protein product: CASSLATAYTDTQYF.

The chain carries TRBV29-1 and TRBJ2-5; D is unresolved. This CDR3 contains 14 residues. The V and J ends lost 0 bases and 1 base respectively, with 9 bases between them. The germline V gene has CDR1 SQVTM and CDR2 ANQGSEA. The CDR3 region is CSVEDARSQETQYF. In nucleotides, the CDR3 is TGCAGCGTTGAAGATGCGCGGTCCCAAGAGACCCAGTACTTC.

This sequence joins TRBV7-9 and TRBJ2-7; TRBD1 matches at 7 bases. Germline values: CDR1 SEHNR, CDR2 FQNEAQ (reference sequence). The CDR3 has 14 amino acids. V lost 3 bases to trimming and J lost 2 bases; unmatched junction nucleotides: 4. CDR3 coding DNA: TGTGCCAGCAGCTTTGGGACAGCGACCTACGAGCAGTACTTC. This sequence encodes CASSFGTATYEQYF.

The genes are TRBV28 and TRBJ2-7, with D perhaps TRBD1 (5 bases). The V end lost 3 bases, the J end lost 6 bases, and 6 bases lay between the germline ends. The length of the CDR3 is 11 residues. In germline, CDR1 is MDHEN, CDR2 SYDVKM. DNA for the CDR3: TGTGCCAGCAGTTTCCAGGGCGAGCAGTACTTC. Protein sequence: CASSFQGEQYF. Together with reference TRBV28 and TRBJ2-7, the CDR3 gives the full variable domain: DVKVTQSSRYLVKRTGEKVFLECVQDMDHENMFWYRQDPGLGLRLIYFSYDVKMKEKGDIPEGYSVSREKKERFSLILESASTNQTSMYLCASSFQGEQYFGPGTRLTVT.

CDR3 residues: CASSYSSGLMNTEAFF. For the CDR3, the DNA is TGTGCCAGCAGTTACTCGAGCGGCCTGATGAACACTGAAGCTTTCTTT. The chain carries TRBV6-5 and TRBJ1-1, with D uncertain. Germline V gene data show CDR1 as MNHEY and CDR2 as SVGAGI. Trimming took 0 bases from V and 0 from J, leaving 11 bases between them. The CDR3 loop spans 16 amino acids.

The J gene is TRBJ1-5, the V gene TRBV9; possible D gene TRBD1, 6 bases. CDR3 size: 13 residues. Germline V lookup: CDR1 SGDLS, CDR2 YYNGEE. The V end was cut by 3 bases, the J end by 7 bases, with 11 bases between. The CDR3 DNA is TGTGCCAGCAGCGGAGAGGACAGCCAGCCCCAGCATTTT. Encoded protein: CASSGEDSQPQHF.

V usage is TRBV18 and J usage is TRBJ1-2, with TRBD1 matching 9 bases. Germline CDR1 is KGHSH and CDR2 is LQKENI. This CDR3 has 16 residues. Trimming removed 2 bases from V and 6 bases from J; junction bases left unmatched: 10. Here the CDR3 DNA reads TGTGCCAGCTCACCAAATCAGATAGGACAGGGGCATGGCTACACCTTC. Translated: CASSPNQIGQGHGYTF.

This chain connects TRBV19 to TRBJ2-1; 9 nucleotides align to TRBD1. Per the germline V gene, CDR1 is LNHDA and CDR2 is SQIVND (reference sequence). CDR3 length: 17 amino acids. Germline trimming cut 5 bases from V and 1 base from J; bases unmatched to any gene: 9. In nucleotides, the CDR3 is TGTGCCAGTAGTTTCAGGACAGGGGTGGGGTCCTACAATGAGCAGTTCTTC. It translates to CASSFRTGVGSYNEQFF.

This clone occurred once. The chain uses TRBV4-2 and TRBJ2-1, with 10 bases aligning to TRBD1. There are 15 residues in the CDR3. V was pared by 4 bases and J by 5 bases, with 5 bases of the junction left unmatched. Germline values: CDR1 LGHNA, CDR2 YNFKEQ. This CDR3 reads CASSPRTGGDNEQFF. CDR3 nucleotides: TGTGCCAGCAGCCCTCGGACAGGGGGGGACAATGAGCAGTTCTTC.

The gene calls are TRBV30 and TRBJ1-5, with 9 positions matching TRBD1. CDR1 is GTSNPN, CDR2 SVGIG, per germline (reference sequence). V trimming: 4 bases; J trimming: 2 bases; junction bases outside the gene matches: 6. The CDR3 length is 15 residues. CDR3: CAWTGQGLGNQPQHF. CDR3 sequence (DNA): TGTGCCTGGACGGGACAGGGATTGGGCAATCAGCCCCAGCATTTT.

V usage is TRBV15 and J usage is TRBJ1-5; D ambiguous. The CDR3 covers 15 residues. The germline V gene encodes CDR1 LNHNV and CDR2 YYDKDF (reference sequence). V was cut by 0 bases and J by 7 bases, with 13 bases left in between. The CDR3 loop reads CATSRDAVLGQPQHF. The CDR3 nucleotides read TGTGCCACCAGCAGAGATGCAGTGTTAGGCCAGCCCCAGCATTTT. Combining the CDR3 with reference TRBV15 and TRBJ1-5 gives the whole variable domain DAMVIQNPRYQVTQFGKPVTLSCSQTLNHNVMYWYQQKSSQAPKLLFHYYDKDFNNEADTPDNFQSRRPNTSFCFLDIRSPGLGDTAMYLCATSRDAVLGQPQHFGDGTRLSIL.

The gene calls are TRBV10-3 and TRBJ2-7; no reliable D call. Germline CDR1 is ENHRY and CDR2 is SYGVKD. V lost 2 bases and J 4 bases, leaving 6 bases between the germline ends. The CDR3 has 12 residues. DNA for the CDR3: TGTGCCATCAGTGAGCGTCCGTACGAGCAGTACTTC. This sequence encodes CAISERPYEQYF.

The chain uses TRBV11-1 and TRBJ1-1; D may be TRBD1 (5 bases). Germline V lookup: CDR1 SGHAT, CDR2 FQDESV (reference sequence). This CDR3 region has 15 residues. The V end was cut by 4 bases, the J end by 5 bases, with 17 bases between. The CDR3 nucleotides are TGTGCCAGCAGCTCCCACACAGGCGGGGGGACTGAAGCTTTCTTT. The encoded protein is CASSSHTGGGTEAFF.

This sequence joins TRBV7-8 and TRBJ1-5; 9 nucleotides agree with TRBD1. J gave up 0 bases and V 5 bases, and 14 bases lay outside the gene matches. Germline-derived CDR1 and CDR2 are SGHVS and FQNEAQ. The CDR3 is made up of 19 amino acids. The CDR3: CASSDTGGQGSYSNQPQHF. The CDR3 DNA reads as TGTGCCAGCAGCGATACGGGGGGACAGGGATCGTATAGCAATCAGCCCCAGCATTTT.

For this clone: Relative to the germline gene, one junction end is altered; a read error may explain this. This chain connects TRBV15 to TRBJ1-2, with D possibly being TRBD1 (6 bases). The CDR3 has 12 residues. Germline lookup yields CDR1 LNHNV and CDR2 YYDKDF (reference sequence). CDR3: CASSGGDYGHTF. In DNA, the CDR3 is TGTGCCAGCAGCGGGGGCGACTATGGCCACACCTTC. Combining the CDR3 with reference TRBV15 and TRBJ1-2 gives the whole variable domain DAMVIQNPRYQVTQFGKPVTLSCSQTLNHNVMYWYQQKSSQAPKLLFHYYDKDFNNEADTPDNFQSRRPNTSFCFLDIRSPGLGDTAMYLCASSGGDYGHTFGSGTRLTVV.

This clone showed up just a few times. The sample holds other DNA sequences that translate to the same CDR3. The genes are TRBV18 and TRBJ2-2; the D is unclear. The germline V gene has CDR1 KGHSH and CDR2 LQKENI. This CDR3 region has 12 residues. V shed 6 bases and J shed 0 bases, with 2 bases lying between them. DNA for the CDR3: TGTGCCAGCTCCCCGAACACCGGGGAGCTGTTTTTT. This codes for CASSPNTGELFF.

The chain links TRBV6-6 to TRBJ2-7, with D tentatively TRBD1 or TRBD2 (5 bases each). Germline V gene data show CDR1 as MNHNY and CDR2 as SVGAGI (reference sequence). The CDR3 loop spans 13 amino acids. V was trimmed by 8 bases and J by 4 bases, leaving 15 bases between them. CDR3 amino acids: CASQLLWGYEQYF. The CDR3 region has the DNA TGTGCCAGCCAACTCCTTTGGGGGTACGAGCAGTACTTC.

This chain connects TRBV12-5 to TRBJ1-4; D unresolved. The V gene lost 1 base and the J gene lost 8 bases, with 5 bases spanning the gap. Germline V CDR1 and CDR2: LGHNT, FRNRAP. The CDR3 loop spans 12 amino acids. The chain's CDR3 is CASGLDSEKLFF. In DNA form, the CDR3 reads TGTGCTAGTGGTTTGGACAGCGAAAAACTGTTTTTT. The complete variable domain, with remaining parts taken from reference TRBV12-5 and TRBJ1-4, reads DARVTQTPRHKVTEMGQEVTMRCQPILGHNTVFWYRQTMMQGLELLAYFRNRAPLDDSGMPKDRFSAEMPDATLATLKIQPSEPRDSAVYFCASGLDSEKLFFGSGTQLSVL.

The V gene is TRBV9, the J gene TRBJ1-4; TRBD1 is a possible D gene (5 bases). V gave up 0 bases and J gave up 7 bases, with 13 bases separating them. Per germline, CDR1 SGDLS and CDR2 YYNGEE. CDR3 length: 15 amino acids. Here the CDR3 reads CASSVGGDGFEKLFF. The CDR3 DNA reads as TGTGCCAGCAGCGTAGGAGGGGATGGTTTTGAAAAACTGTTTTTT.

This clone has only a few counts. An end of the junction differs from the germline gene, which may be a read error. The CDR3 reads CFRAENTEAFF. CDR3 bases: TGCTTCAGGGCCGAGAACACTGAAGCTTTCTTT. This sequence joins TRBV27 and TRBJ1-1, with a possible D match to TRBD1 (5 bases). Looked up from germline, CDR1 is MNHEY and CDR2 is SMNVEV (reference sequence). The CDR3 runs 11 residues.

This clone was counted a single time. The V call is TRBV7-9, the J call TRBJ1-2; weak D call: TRBD1 (6 bases). V shed 6 bases and J shed 8 bases, with 16 bases lying between them. CDR1 and CDR2 (germline): SEHNR, FQNEAQ (reference sequence). The CDR3 is 13 residues long. CDR3 coding DNA: TGTGCCAGCAGTCTCCGGGACACGAGGGGCTACACCTTC. Translating it yields CASSLRDTRGYTF.

The rearrangement uses TRBV5-1 and TRBJ1-5; D unclear. The germline V gene encodes CDR1 SGHRS and CDR2 YFSETQ. This CDR3 region has 17 residues. Trimming left V 2 bases short and J 0 bases short, with 15 bases between. In DNA form, the CDR3 reads TGCGCCAGCAGCTTTGATCCACTGGGGAATAGCAATCAGCCCCAGCATTTT. Amino acids: CASSFDPLGNSNQPQHF.